A selection of T cell receptor beta chains follows, all from one sample in a study of cytomegalovirus exposure and HLA in healthy donors. Clones were read by immunoSEQ multiplex PCR, and TCRdb kept only the in-frame ones, dropping some. The data show 250,000 to 350,000 clones, approximately 88% seen once. The sample comprised PBMCs. All receptors derive from a man aged 25-40 years in good health and CMV-seronegative. CDR3s include the opening cysteine and the closing phenylalanine or tryptophan. A D gene is named only where the DNA matches it firmly.

TRBJ2-3	TRBV7-8	TRBD2	16	CASSLFSGRPTDTQYF	TGTGCCAGCAGCTTGTTTAGCGGGAGACCCACAGATACGCAGTATTTT
TRBJ2-1	TRBV30	-	14	CAWRGSGSYNEQFF	TGTGCCTGGAGGGGGTCGGGGTCCTACAATGAGCAGTTCTTC
TRBJ2-3	TRBV12-2	-	17	CASRPREASGETDTQYF	TGTGCAAGTCGCCCCCGCGAGGCTAGCGGGGAGACAGATACGCAGTATTTT
TRBJ2-7	TRBV27	TRBD1	15	CASSSSGTGIDEQYF	TGTGCCAGCAGCTCATCCGGGACAGGGATCGACGAGCAGTACTTC
TRBJ1-3	TRBV9	-	17	CASSVENRLYSGNTIYF	TGTGCCAGCAGCGTAGAGAACAGGCTGTACTCTGGAAACACCATATATTTT
TRBJ1-1	TRBV5-1	-	14	CASSLRQKNTEAFF	TGCGCCAGCAGCTTGAGACAGAAGAACACTGAAGCTTTCTTT
TRBJ1-1	TRBV9	-	16	CASSSYPGGPRQEAFF	TGTGCCAGCAGCTCCTATCCCGGGGGGCCACGGCAGGAAGCTTTCTTT
TRBJ1-5	TRBV2	TRBD1	14	CASSVWAGGQPQHF	TGTGCCAGCAGTGTATGGGCAGGGGGTCAGCCCCAGCATTTT
TRBJ2-2	TRBV6-4	-	15	CASSLDDSNTGELFF	TGTGCCAGCAGCTTGGACGACAGTAACACCGGGGAGCTGTTTTTT
TRBJ2-2	TRBV27	-	14	CASSQRQITGELFF	TGTGCCAGCAGTCAGAGACAGATCACCGGGGAGCTGTTTTTT